This T cell receptor (beta chain) was observed in a study of blood T cell repertoires in COVID-19. Clones were sequenced by immunoSEQ multiplex PCR, and TCRdb holds only the in-frame ones, with some missing. Of approximately 280,000 clones listed, around 85% are singletons. Participant reports of clinical history set cohort assignment. Input material: PBMCs or T cells enriched from blood (not recorded which). This clonotype was sampled from a woman in her thirties or forties who had recovered from COVID-19.

The CDR3 nucleotides are TGTGCCAGCAGCCGCATAGCGGGACGGACAGATACGCAGTATTTT. Translation: CASSRIAGRTDTQYF. The chain recombines TRBV7-2 with TRBJ2-3; 8 nucleotides line up with TRBD2. Per the germline V gene, CDR1 is SGHTA and CDR2 is FQGNSA. The V gene end was trimmed by 5 bases and the J gene end by 3 bases; junction bases not matched to a gene: 7. The CDR3 runs 15 residues.